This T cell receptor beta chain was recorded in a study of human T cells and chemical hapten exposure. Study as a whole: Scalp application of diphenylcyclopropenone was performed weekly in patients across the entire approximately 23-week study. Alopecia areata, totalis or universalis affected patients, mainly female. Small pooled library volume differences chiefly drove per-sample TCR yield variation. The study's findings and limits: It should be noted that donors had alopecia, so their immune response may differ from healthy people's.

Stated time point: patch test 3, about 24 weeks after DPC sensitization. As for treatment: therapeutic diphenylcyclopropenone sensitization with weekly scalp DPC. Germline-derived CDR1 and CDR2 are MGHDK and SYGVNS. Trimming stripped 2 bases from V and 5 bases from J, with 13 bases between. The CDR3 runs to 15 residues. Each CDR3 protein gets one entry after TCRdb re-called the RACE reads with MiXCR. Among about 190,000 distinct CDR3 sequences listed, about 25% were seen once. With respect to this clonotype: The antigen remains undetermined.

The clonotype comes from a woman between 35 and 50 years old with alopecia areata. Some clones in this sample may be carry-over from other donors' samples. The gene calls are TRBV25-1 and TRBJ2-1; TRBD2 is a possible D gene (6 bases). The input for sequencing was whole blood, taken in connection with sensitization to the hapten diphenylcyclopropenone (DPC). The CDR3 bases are TGTGCCAGCAGTGAACCGAGCGGGTCTCACAATGAGCAGTTCTTC. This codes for CASSEPSGSHNEQFF. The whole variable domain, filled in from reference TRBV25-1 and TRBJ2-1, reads EADIYQTPRYLVIGTGKKITLECSQTMGHDKMYWYQQDPGMELHLIHYSYGVNSTEKGDLSSESTVSRIRTEHFPLTLESARPSHTSQYLCASSEPSGSHNEQFFGPGTRLTVL.